The rows below give T cell receptor beta chains drawn from one sample of a study of blood T cells in healthy people across ages. TCRdb fed the 5' RACE reads into MiXCR, producing one record per CDR3 protein. The sample consists of about 1,500,000 distinct CDR3 sequences, about 40% of them appearing once. The specimen sequenced was blood. These receptors all come from a woman under 30 in good health. Both conserved end residues are trimmed from each CDR3. Each record gives: J gene, D gene, V gene, CDR3 protein. A D gene is named only where the DNA matches it firmly.

TRBJ1-2	.	TRBV2	ASSRDNLYGYT
TRBJ2-3	TRBD2	TRBV5-1	ASSLRSGGGDTQY
TRBJ2-7	TRBD2	TRBV3-1	ASSPRLAVYEQY
TRBJ1-5	TRBD1	TRBV4-1	ASSQLDRVNQPQH
TRBJ1-6	TRBD1	TRBV3-1	ASSQGTQGAGSPLH
TRBJ2-3	TRBD2	TRBV4-1	ASSHSRGGLAAAGTQY
TRBJ2-5	TRBD1	TRBV5-5	ASSLRRDRDLETQY
TRBJ1-1	.	TRBV7-9	ASRVSGTEAF
TRBJ2-7	.	TRBV6-1	ASSAQGGSYEQY
TRBJ2-5	.	TRBV4-1	ASSQGGDSVQY
TRBJ2-3	TRBD2	TRBV6-2/TRBV6-3	ASSDPMSGRQDTQY
TRBJ2-5	.	TRBV18	ASSPEQVHSEQY
TRBJ2-1	TRBD2	TRBV6-1	ASSFGLAGRVEQF
TRBJ2-7	TRBD2	TRBV6-5	ASSSWPRTGTSGIYYEQY
.	.	TRBV4-1	ASGQASQGRNEQY
TRBJ2-5	TRBD2	TRBV7-9	ASSLVASGQETQY
TRBJ2-5	.	TRBV7-9	ASSLAVSVYQETQY
.	.	TRBV6-6	ASSYEQTKGTQY
TRBJ1-2	TRBD1	TRBV7-9	ASSRQGGNYGYT
TRBJ1-1	TRBD1	TRBV29-1	IVCLTGYNTEAF